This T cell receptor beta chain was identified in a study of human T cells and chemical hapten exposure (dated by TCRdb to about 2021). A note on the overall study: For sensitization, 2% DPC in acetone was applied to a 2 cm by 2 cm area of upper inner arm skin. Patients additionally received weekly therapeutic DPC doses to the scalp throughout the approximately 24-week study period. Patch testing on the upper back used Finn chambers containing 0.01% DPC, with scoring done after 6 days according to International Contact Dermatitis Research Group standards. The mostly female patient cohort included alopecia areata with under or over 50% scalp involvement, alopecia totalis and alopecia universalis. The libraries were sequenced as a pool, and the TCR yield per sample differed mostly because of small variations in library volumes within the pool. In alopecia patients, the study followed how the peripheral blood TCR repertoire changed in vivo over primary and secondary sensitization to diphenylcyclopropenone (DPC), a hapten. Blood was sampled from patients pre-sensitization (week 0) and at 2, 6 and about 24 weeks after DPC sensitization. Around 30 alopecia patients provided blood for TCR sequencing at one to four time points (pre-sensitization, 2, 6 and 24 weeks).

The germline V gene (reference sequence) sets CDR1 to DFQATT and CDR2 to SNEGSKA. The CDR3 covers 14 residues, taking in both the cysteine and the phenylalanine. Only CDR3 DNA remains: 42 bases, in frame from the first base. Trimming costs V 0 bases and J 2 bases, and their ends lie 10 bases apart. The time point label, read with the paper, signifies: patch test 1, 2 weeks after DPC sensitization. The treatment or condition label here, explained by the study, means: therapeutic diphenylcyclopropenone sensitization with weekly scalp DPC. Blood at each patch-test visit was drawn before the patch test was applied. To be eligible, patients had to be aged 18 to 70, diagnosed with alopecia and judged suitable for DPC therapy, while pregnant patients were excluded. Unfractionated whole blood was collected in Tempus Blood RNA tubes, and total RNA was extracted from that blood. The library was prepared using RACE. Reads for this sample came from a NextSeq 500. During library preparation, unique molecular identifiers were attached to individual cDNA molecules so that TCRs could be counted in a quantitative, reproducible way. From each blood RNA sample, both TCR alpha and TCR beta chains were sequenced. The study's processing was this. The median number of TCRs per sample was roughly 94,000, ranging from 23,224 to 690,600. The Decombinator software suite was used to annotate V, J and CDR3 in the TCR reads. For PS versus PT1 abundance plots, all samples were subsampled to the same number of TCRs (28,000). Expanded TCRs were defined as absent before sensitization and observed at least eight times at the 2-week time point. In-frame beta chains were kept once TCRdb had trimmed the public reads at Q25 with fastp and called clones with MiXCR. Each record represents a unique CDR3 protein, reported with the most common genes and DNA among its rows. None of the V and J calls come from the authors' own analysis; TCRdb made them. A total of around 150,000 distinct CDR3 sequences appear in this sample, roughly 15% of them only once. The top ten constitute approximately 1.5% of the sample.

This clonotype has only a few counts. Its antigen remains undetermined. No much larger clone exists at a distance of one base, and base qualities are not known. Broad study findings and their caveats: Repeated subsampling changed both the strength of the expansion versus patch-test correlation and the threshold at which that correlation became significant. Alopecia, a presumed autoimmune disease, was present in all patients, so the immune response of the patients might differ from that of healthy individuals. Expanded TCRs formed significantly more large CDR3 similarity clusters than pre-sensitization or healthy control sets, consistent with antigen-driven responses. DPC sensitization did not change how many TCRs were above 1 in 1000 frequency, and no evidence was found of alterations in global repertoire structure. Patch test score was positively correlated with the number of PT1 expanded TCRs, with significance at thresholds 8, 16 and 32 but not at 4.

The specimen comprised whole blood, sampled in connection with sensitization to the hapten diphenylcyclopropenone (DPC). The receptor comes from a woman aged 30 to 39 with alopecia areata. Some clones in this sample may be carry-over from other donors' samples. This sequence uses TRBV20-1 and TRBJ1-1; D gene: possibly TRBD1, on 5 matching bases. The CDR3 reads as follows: CSARDGATNTEAFF. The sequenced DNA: TGCAGTGCTAGAGACGGGGCCACCAACACTGAAGCTTTCTTT.